This TCR beta chain was captured in a study of neoadjuvant anti-PD-1 for oral cavity cancer. Study details: Patients without progression got a fourth dose around day 43. Whole-study results and caveats: Non-responders to neoadjuvant nivolumab had significantly more clonal PBMC T cells than responders. TCR analyses covered only a few patients per response group.

The V and J ends lost 1 base and 7 bases, in that order; junction bases with no gene match: 6. This CDR3 comprises 14 residues. Germline V CDR1 and CDR2: MGHRA, YSYEKL. This clone was seen a single time. Its specificity is unknown. Clones were sequenced by immunoSEQ multiplex PCR, and TCRdb holds only the in-frame ones, with some missing. Among 50,000 to 65,000 clones listed, 65% to 80% were seen once. This clonotype was sampled from a person between 40 and 85 years old with oral cavity squamous cell carcinoma. Sequences were derived from PBMCs, sampled before nivolumab (anti-PD-1) treatment. The chain couples TRBV4-1 to TRBJ2-7; the match to TRBD1 covers 8 bases. In DNA, the CDR3 is TGCGCCAGCAGCCAAGTTGGACAGGGCATAGAGCAGTACTTC. The encoded protein is CASSQVGQGIEQYF.